This T cell receptor (beta chain) was obtained from a study of blood T cells in healthy people across ages. The V gene's germline CDR1 is DFQATT and CDR2 SNEGSKA (reference sequence). The CDR3 is 15 amino acids. V lost 6 bases, J lost 9 bases, and 25 bases lay in between. Findings and limits, study-wide: In these data, TCR beta diversity tracked strongly with naive T cell percentage.

About this clonotype: The antigen is unknown.

For every donor, a draw yielded ten milliliters of peripheral blood. Combining a sample-barcoded 5' primer with a J-beta primer mix, a second PCR ran for roughly 7 to 12 cycles. One entry per CDR3 protein results from TCRdb running MiXCR on the 5' RACE reads. The table includes some 880,000 distinct CDR3 sequences, about 36% detected once. Material for sequencing was blood. The V gene is TRBV20-1, the J gene TRBJ2-3, with D perhaps TRBD1 (6 bases). This TCR was recovered from a man aged 18 to 30 in good health. CDR3 sequence: CSARADRIYEETQYF. Written as DNA, the CDR3 is TGCAGTGCACGTGCCGACAGGATTTATGAGGAGACGCAGTATTTT.